Shown below are 32 T cell receptor beta chains from a single sample sequenced in a study of identifying expanded T cells in peripheral blood. Generated by immunoSEQ multiplex PCR, the TCRdb table keeps only in-frame clones and is missing some. This table holds tens of thousands of clones, more than 75% found once. The material sequenced was blood. These receptors all stem from a person aged 18 to 69 in good health.

V usage is TRBV4-3 and J usage is TRBJ2-1; no reliable D call. The germline V gene has CDR1 LGHNA and CDR2 YSLEER. Between the trimmed V and J ends, which lost 4 bases and 8 bases, there was a span of 21 bases. The CDR3 length is 16 residues. The CDR3 is CASSRNRAVRGDEQFF. The CDR3 nucleotides read TGCGCCAGCAGCCGGAACCGGGCCGTGCGAGGCGATGAGCAGTTCTTC.

CDR3 loop: CASSPEGGTFPYNEQFF. For the CDR3, the DNA is TGTGCCAGCAGCCCGGAGGGGGGCACATTTCCCTACAATGAGCAGTTCTTC. The genes are TRBV5-6 and TRBJ2-1; the D gene could be TRBD1 or TRBD2 (6 bases each). The germline V and J ends were trimmed by 4 bases and 2 bases, with 19 bases remaining between them. The CDR3 loop spans 17 amino acids. The germline CDR1 and CDR2 sequences are SGHDT and YYEEEE. Looking up the rest from reference TRBV5-6 and TRBJ2-1 gives the full variable domain: DAGVTQSPTHLIKTRGQQVTLRCSPKSGHDTVSWYQQALGQGPQFIFQYYEEEERQRGNFPDRFSGHQFPNYSSELNVNALLLGDSALYLCASSPEGGTFPYNEQFFGPGTRLTVL.

The sample holds a few counts of this clone. The chain joins TRBV28 to TRBJ1-5; TRBD1 aligns across 7 bases. Trimming at V came to 4 bases and at J to 7 bases, leaving 4 bases not matched to a gene. This CDR3 has 13 residues. Looked up from germline, CDR1 is MDHEN and CDR2 is SYDVKM. The chain's CDR3 is CASSYPGGQPQHF. The CDR3 DNA reads TGTGCCAGCAGTTACCCAGGGGGACAGCCCCAGCATTTT.

This rearrangement joins TRBV9 to TRBJ2-2; a possible D gene is TRBD2 (5 bases). Germline-derived CDR1 and CDR2 are SGDLS and YYNGEE. V shed 0 bases and J shed 1 base, with 7 bases lying between them. CDR3 length: 15 amino acids. The CDR3 nucleotides are TGTGCCAGCAGCGTAGGTGGAGGGAACACCGGGGAGCTGTTTTTT. It yields the protein CASSVGGGNTGELFF.

The V call is TRBV6-5, the J call TRBJ1-2, with no clear D. The CDR3 runs to 10 residues. Germline assignment: CDR1 MNHEY and CDR2 SVGAGI. V gave up 6 bases and J gave up 4 bases, with 3 bases separating them. The CDR3 nucleotides read TGTGCCAGCAGACGCTATGGCTACACCTTC. It codes for CASRRYGYTF.

The CDR3 region is CASSSPQGARETQYF. CDR3 coding DNA: TGTGCCAGCAGCTCGCCACAGGGGGCTAGGGAGACCCAGTACTTC. J is TRBJ2-5 and V is TRBV7-2; 9 bases align to TRBD1. The V gene end was trimmed by 4 bases and the J gene end by 5 bases; junction bases not matched to a gene: 8. The CDR3 has 15 amino acids. Germline CDR1 and CDR2: SGHTA and FQGNSA.

The chain employs TRBV11-3 and TRBJ2-1; no definite D call. Looked up from germline, CDR1 is SGHNT and CDR2 is YENEEA. The CDR3 length is 13 residues. Trimming shortened V by 5 bases and J by 8 bases, and 13 bases separated the two germline ends. CDR3 amino acids: CASSRNRYDEQFF. The DNA for the CDR3 is TGTGCCAGCAGCCGTAACAGATACGATGAGCAGTTCTTC. Variable domain in full (rest from reference TRBV11-3 and TRBJ2-1): EAGVVQSPRYKIIEKKQPVAFWCNPISGHNTLYWYLQNLGQGPELLIRYENEEAVDDSQLPKDRFSAERLKGVDSTLKIQPAELGDSAVYLCASSRNRYDEQFFGPGTRLTVL.

J is TRBJ2-5 and V is TRBV19, with D maybe TRBD2 (6 bases). Trimming left V 3 bases short and J 6 bases short, with 14 bases between. CDR1 and CDR2 from the germline V gene are LNHDA and SQIVND (reference sequence). The CDR3 loop spans 14 amino acids. The CDR3 is CASSISGAGKTQYF. In DNA form, the CDR3 reads TGTGCCAGTAGTATTAGTGGGGCGGGGAAGACCCAGTACTTC.

The chain combines TRBV19 with TRBJ1-4, with D unresolved. V was cut by 3 bases and J by 2 bases, with 4 bases left in between. CDR1 and CDR2 (germline): LNHDA, SQIVND (reference sequence). The CDR3 length is 13 residues. The CDR3 loop is CASSISTNEKLFF. The CDR3 DNA is TGTGCCAGTAGTATCTCGACTAATGAAAAACTGTTTTTT.

The chain has TRBV20-1 and TRBJ1-1; D is unclear. Germline V gene lookup returns CDR1 DFQATT and CDR2 SNEGSKA (reference sequence). V was cut by 5 bases and J by 5 bases, with 6 bases left in between. The CDR3 covers 10 residues. For the CDR3, the DNA is TGCAGTGCTGAAGAGACTGAAGCTTTCTTT. Protein product: CSAEETEAFF.

For this clone: This CDR3 is also generated by other DNA sequences in the sample. The chain uses TRBV5-4 and TRBJ2-3; 7 nucleotides align to TRBD2. Unmatched junction bases numbered 3, after V lost 0 bases and J lost 2 bases. The germline V gene encodes CDR1 SGHNT and CDR2 YYREEE (reference sequence). The CDR3 sequence is 15 residues long. The CDR3 nucleotides read TGTGCCAGCAGCTTGGGGGGAGGGGTCACAGATACGCAGTATTTT. As protein: CASSLGGGVTDTQYF.

J is TRBJ2-3 and V is TRBV18; 8 nucleotides align to TRBD2. Looked up from germline, CDR1 is KGHSH and CDR2 is LQKENI. V lost 1 base to trimming and J lost 3 bases; unmatched junction nucleotides: 3. This CDR3 has 15 amino acids. CDR3 in amino acids: CASSPLAGSTDTQYF. In DNA, the CDR3 is TGTGCCAGCTCACCACTAGCGGGGTCAACAGATACGCAGTATTTT.

The chain is built from TRBV4-1 and TRBJ2-5; 8 bases are shared with TRBD1. The CDR3 totals 17 residues. Looked up from germline, CDR1 is MGHRA and CDR2 is YSYEKL. Trimming at V came to 4 bases and at J to 4 bases, leaving 14 bases not matched to a gene. This chain's CDR3 is CASSRLDRAGEGETQYF. CDR3 sequence (DNA): TGCGCCAGCAGCCGCCTGGACAGGGCCGGTGAGGGAGAGACCCAGTACTTC.

The V and J genes are TRBV5-6 and TRBJ1-6; D is possibly TRBD1 (5 bases). CDR3 size: 14 residues. Germline-derived CDR1 and CDR2 are SGHDT and YYEEEE. Trimming cost V 4 bases and J 9 bases, with 14 bases left between them. The chain's CDR3 is CASSIRGTGSPLHF. In nucleotides, the CDR3 is TGTGCCAGCAGCATACGGGGGACGGGTTCACCCCTCCACTTT.

In its sample, this clone was seen once. The chain uses TRBV4-3 and TRBJ1-4, with D possibly matching TRBD1 (6 bases). The V and J ends lost 1 base and 4 bases respectively, with 13 bases between them. Looked up from germline, CDR1 is LGHNA and CDR2 is YSLEER. This CDR3 is built from 16 residues. The CDR3 reads CASSQGLGALNEKLFF. CDR3 nucleotides: TGCGCCAGCAGCCAAGGGTTGGGGGCCCTTAATGAAAAACTGTTTTTT.

V gene TRBV19 combines with J gene TRBJ2-1; 10 bases map to TRBD1. Trimming removed 10 bases from V and 5 bases from J; junction bases left unmatched: 5. Germline CDR1 and CDR2: LNHDA and SQIVND (reference sequence). This CDR3 has 13 amino acids. The CDR3 is CATTGQGNNEQFF. The CDR3, as DNA: TGTGCCACCACGGGACAGGGGAACAATGAGCAGTTCTTC.

The V call is TRBV7-9, the J call TRBJ1-3, with D unresolved. Trimming shortened V by 2 bases and J by 9 bases, and 14 bases separated the two germline ends. The germline CDR1 and CDR2 sequences are SEHNR and FQNEAQ (reference sequence). This CDR3 spans 14 amino acids. The CDR3 DNA reads TGTGCCAGCAGCTTAAGCGAGGGCGCGAGCACCATATATTTT. Protein: CASSLSEGASTIYF.

This chain uses TRBV6-1 with TRBJ2-1; TRBD2 might be the D (7 bases). Between the trimmed V and J ends, which lost 6 bases and 9 bases, there was a span of 18 bases. This CDR3 has 14 amino acids. Looked up from germline, CDR1 is MNHNS and CDR2 is SASEGT. DNA of the CDR3: TGTGCCAGCAGACATAATTTCCGGGGGGCTGAGCAGTTCTTC. Amino acid sequence: CASRHNFRGAEQFF.

The gene calls are TRBV7-9 and TRBJ2-3; no reliable D call. Trimming took 4 bases from V and 5 from J, leaving 7 bases between them. CDR1 is SEHNR, CDR2 FQNEAQ, per germline (reference sequence). The CDR3 totals 12 residues. CDR3 residues: CASSSTVDTQYF. CDR3 DNA: TGTGCCAGCAGCTCCACCGTAGATACGCAGTATTTT.

The chain links TRBV5-4 to TRBJ2-7; D remains unclear. This CDR3 comprises 12 residues. Germline values: CDR1 SGHNT, CDR2 YYREEE (reference sequence). The V and J ends lost 2 bases and 2 bases respectively, with 5 bases between them. The CDR3 region is CASSLGTYEQYF. The CDR3 region has the DNA TGTGCCAGCAGCTTAGGTACCTACGAGCAGTACTTC.

The rearrangement links TRBV23-1 to TRBJ2-7; D assignment may be TRBD1 or TRBD2 (5 bases each). TRBV23-1 is an ORF; its function is uncertain. This CDR3 is 15 amino acids long. With 6 bases removed from V and 2 bases from J, the gap between germline ends came to 17 bases. CDR3 nucleotides: TGCGCCAGCAGAGATCCCGGGACGCGAACCTACGAGCAGTACTTC. It yields the protein CASRDPGTRTYEQYF.

The rearrangement joins TRBV4-3 to TRBJ2-3, with TRBD2 identical over 11 bases. The CDR3 is made up of 14 amino acids. Germline lookup yields CDR1 LGHNA and CDR2 YSLEER. J gave up 4 bases and V 6 bases, and 3 bases lay outside the gene matches. The CDR3 DNA sequence: TGCGCCAGCAGTAGCGGGGGGGCCTCAGATACGCAGTATTTT. Translation gives CASSSGGASDTQYF.

The rearrangement uses TRBV28 and TRBJ1-4; 8 bases align to TRBD1. V lost 7 bases and J lost 0; bases outside the gene matches: 10. Germline assignment: CDR1 MDHEN and CDR2 SYDVKM. This CDR3 region has 17 residues. The CDR3 DNA is TGTGCCAGCAAGTTTAGGGGACAGGTTGCAACTAATGAAAAACTGTTTTTT. This translates into CASKFRGQVATNEKLFF.

This chain joins TRBV5-8 and TRBJ2-1; D not resolved. This CDR3 contains 14 residues. The V end lost 1 base, the J end lost 3 bases, and 8 bases lay between the germline ends. CDR1 and CDR2 (germline): SGHTS, YDEGEE. The CDR3 here is CASSLYTVYNEQFF. Written as DNA, the CDR3 is TGTGCCAGCAGCTTGTACACGGTCTACAATGAGCAGTTCTTC. Using reference TRBV5-8 and TRBJ2-1 for the parts outside the CDR3, the full variable domain is EAGVTQSPTHLIKTRGQQATLRCSPISGHTSVYWYQQALGLGLQFLLWYDEGEERNRGNFPPRFSGRQFPNYSSELNVNALELEDSALYLCASSLYTVYNEQFFGPGTRLTVL.

This chain joins TRBV19 and TRBJ2-3, with D possibly TRBD2 on 7 matching bases. The CDR3 is made up of 15 amino acids. CDR1 and CDR2 from the germline V gene are LNHDA and SQIVND (reference sequence). The V end lost 6 bases, the J end lost 2 bases, and 15 bases lay between the germline ends. The CDR3 bases are TGTGCCAGTAGGGGTGGCGGGGGACACACAGATACGCAGTATTTT. It encodes CASRGGGGHTDTQYF.

The V call is TRBV4-3, the J call TRBJ2-2; no clear D gene. Trimming shortened V by 4 bases and J by 5 bases, and 17 bases separated the two germline ends. Germline V gene data show CDR1 as LGHNA and CDR2 as YSLEER. This CDR3 has 16 amino acids. In DNA, the CDR3 is TGCGCCAGCAGCCCTGTGGCCCCGACCTTAACCGGGGAGCTGTTTTTT. Translated, it gives CASSPVAPTLTGELFF.

CDR3 DNA: TGTGCCAGCAGCTTAAATTCAGGGGTCCGAATCATGAACACTGAAGCTTTCTTT. It specifies CASSLNSGVRIMNTEAFF. This chain joins TRBV7-2 and TRBJ1-1; D perhaps matches TRBD1 (6 bases). V was clipped by 2 bases and J by 0 bases, with 19 bases between them. The CDR3 is 18 amino acids. Looked up from germline, CDR1 is SGHTA and CDR2 is FQGNSA.

The V and J genes are TRBV5-8 and TRBJ2-2; TRBD2 matches at 9 bases. The germline V gene encodes CDR1 SGHTS and CDR2 YDEGEE. The trim removed 1 base at V and 3 bases at J, leaving 1 base unmatched. This CDR3 has 15 amino acids. CDR3 sequence: CASSLTSGYTGELFF. CDR3 in DNA: TGTGCCAGCAGCTTGACTAGCGGGTACACCGGGGAGCTGTTTTTT.

The V and J genes are TRBV4-1 and TRBJ1-4, with D possibly matching TRBD1 (5 bases). V was clipped by 4 bases and J by 7 bases, with 13 bases between them. Germline-derived CDR1 and CDR2 are MGHRA and YSYEKL. The CDR3 is made up of 14 amino acids. Here the CDR3 reads CASSLGFGGEKLFF. The CDR3 region has the DNA TGCGCCAGCAGCCTAGGGTTCGGGGGTGAAAAACTGTTTTTT.

This clone has only one observation. This chain links TRBV19 with TRBJ2-2, with a possible D match to TRBD2 (5 bases). Per the germline V gene, CDR1 is LNHDA and CDR2 is SQIVND (reference sequence). The ends were cut back, 6 bases at V and 2 bases at J, with 10 bases in the middle. This CDR3 has 14 residues. The CDR3 DNA is TGTGCCAGTAGCACCGGACTTAACACCGGGGAGCTGTTTTTT. Amino acid sequence: CASSTGLNTGELFF. Drawing the rest from reference TRBV19 and TRBJ2-2, the complete variable domain is DGGITQSPKYLFRKEGQNVTLSCEQNLNHDAMYWYRQDPGQGLRLIYYSQIVNDFQKGDIAEGYSVSREKKESFPLTVTSAQKNPTAFYLCASSTGLNTGELFFGEGSRLTVL.

The rearrangement joins TRBV5-8 to TRBJ2-7; D assignment may be TRBD1 or TRBD2 (6 bases each). The CDR3 spans 15 residues. Germline CDR1 and CDR2: SGHTS and YDEGEE. V gave up 5 bases and J gave up 3 bases, with 18 bases separating them. The CDR3 here is CASSLRGASNYEQYF. Written as DNA, the CDR3 is TGTGCCAGCAGTTTAAGGGGGGCGAGTAACTACGAGCAGTACTTC.

The J gene is TRBJ1-4, the V gene TRBV6-1; the D is unclear. Per the germline V gene, CDR1 is MNHNS and CDR2 is SASEGT. The CDR3 runs 13 residues. V was shortened by 11 bases and J by 4 bases, with 14 bases between the two germline ends. This chain's CDR3 is CACRTGFNEKLFF. CDR3 nucleotides: TGTGCCTGCCGAACGGGGTTTAATGAAAAACTGTTTTTT.